Listed below are T cell receptor beta chains from one sample, sequenced in a study of shared clonotypes between healthy human individuals. Clones were read by immunoSEQ multiplex PCR, and TCRdb kept only the in-frame ones, dropping some. The repertoire has about 2.3 million clones, around 90% of them found once; the top ten carry about 0.36%. Sequencing input: naive CD4+ T cells from PBMCs. These receptors originate from a man younger than 35 in good health. Some clones in this sample may be carry-over from other donors' samples. CDR3s include the opening cysteine and the closing phenylalanine or tryptophan. Some rows have no size entry. The others give once, few or many, or a class for an expanded clone.

>TRBJ2-7|.|TRBV28
CASSPGWGEQYF
>TRBJ2-4|.|TRBV10-3
CAISESRQGITKNIQYF
>TRBJ1-1|.|TRBV5-4
CASSTGTDEAFF
>TRBJ2-2|.|TRBV5-6
CASSSAGNTGELFF
>TRBJ1-5|.|TRBV30
CAWSAFAGNQPQHF
>TRBJ1-5|.|TRBV5-8
CASSFDTHSNQPQHF
>.|.|TRBV7-9
CASSPSGRADEQYF
>TRBJ2-7|.|TRBV6-1
CASSEGNAAAALYEQYF
>TRBJ1-4|.|TRBV19
CASSIVPSLWTAFGEKLFF
>TRBJ2-1|.|TRBV29-1
CSVVSMAYNNEQFF
>TRBJ1-6|once|TRBV27
CASSLGQILSRSTKGSYNSPLHF
>TRBJ2-2|.|TRBV19
CASSIDHRGTSGRVTGELFF
>TRBJ2-1|.|TRBV11-2
CASSPTSGTPNEQFF
>TRBJ2-7|once|TRBV28
CASRAEGGSVFEQYF
>TRBJ2-1|.|TRBV29-1
CSVNPGLAGRAQFF
>TRBJ2-2|.|TRBV7-3
CASSLSPSGNTGELFF
>TRBJ2-3|.|TRBV9
CASSVWEGGQYF
>TRBJ2-7|.|TRBV6-5
CASSGDRGLSYEQYF
>TRBJ2-2|once|TRBV30
CAWSGDRGTGELFF
>TRBJ1-5|.|TRBV15
CATSRVGTSNQPQHF
>TRBJ2-7|.|TRBV27
CASSKVGRYEQYF
>TRBJ2-3|.|TRBV7-9
CASSPGGHSTDTQYF
>TRBJ2-7|.|TRBV5-4
CASSLFRNEQYF
>TRBJ2-7|.|TRBV2
CASIPPITVPISYEQYF
>TRBJ2-7|.|TRBV28
CASSSWTGGDGEQYF
>TRBJ2-7|.|TRBV7-2
CASSRVRDAGGEQYF
>TRBJ1-2|.|TRBV18
CASSPLTTGQGYGYTF
>TRBJ1-2|.|TRBV7-6
CASSPGQGYGYTF
>TRBJ2-3|.|TRBV9
CASSSITSGRAQYF
>TRBJ2-7|.|TRBV5-6
CASSPLAGLTYEQYF
>TRBJ1-1|.|TRBV7-3
CASSPTGGTEAFF
>TRBJ1-1|few|TRBV6-5
CASGTDRGQNTEAFF
>TRBJ2-3|.|TRBV6-6
CASSYQGLATDTQYF
>TRBJ2-3|.|TRBV9
CASSVSTSGSGTDTQYF
>TRBJ2-1|.|TRBV7-6
CASSLAPERRDYNEQFF
>TRBJ2-1|.|TRBV7-3
CASGRETSYNEQFF
>TRBJ1-2|.|TRBV5-5
CASSYAQGTNYGYTF
>TRBJ2-1|.|TRBV11-3
CASSLLMNEQFF
>TRBJ2-7|.|TRBV28
CASSRTSGRIAEQYF
>TRBJ2-5|.|TRBV5-1
CASVLTGTGEETQYF
>TRBJ2-5|.|TRBV27
CASSLGDQETQYF
>TRBJ2-5|.|TRBV7-2
CASSPRLETQYF
>TRBJ1-2|few|TRBV28
CASSLWQPESYTF
>TRBJ1-1|.|TRBV2
CASFRDSMNTEAFF
>TRBJ2-5|once|TRBV10-3
CASTPGQGQETQYF
>TRBJ2-7|.|TRBV7-2
CASSLGQRRNEQYF
>TRBJ2-3|.|TRBV5-1
CASSEVNPGTDTQYF
>TRBJ1-1|.|TRBV6-5
CASVHDRNTEAFF
>TRBJ1-5|.|TRBV19
CASSIAGYSNQPQHF
>TRBJ2-7|once|TRBV6-6
CASSYRLEGEQYF
>TRBJ1-4|.|TRBV6-5
CASRDGQGREKLFF
>TRBJ1-1|once|TRBV20-1
CSAVDRPEAFF
>TRBJ1-5|.|TRBV9
CASSVSGADQPQHF
>TRBJ2-1|.|TRBV21-1
CASSKARGGGDNEQFF
>TRBJ1-2|.|TRBV29-1
CSVARDRGAYGYTF
>TRBJ1-2|.|TRBV6-1
CASSDPLGGYTF
>TRBJ1-5|.|TRBV10-1
CASSEVNRNQPQHF